This TCR beta chain was identified during a study of CD8 T cells in Susac syndrome. RNA, at about 0.45 to 1 ug, was reverse transcribed with random hexamers. TCRdb recomputed calls from the immunoSEQ multiplex PCR reads with MiXCR, one row per CDR3 protein. The sample has approximately 120,000 distinct CDR3 sequences; 90% to 95% are singletons. CD8+ and CD4+ blood T cells underwent TCR beta sequencing. The CDR3 has 12 residues. Trimming shortened V by 0 bases and J by 7 bases, and 8 bases separated the two germline ends. In germline, CDR1 is SGHRS, CDR2 YFSETQ. Material: CD4+ T cells from PBMCs. The sequence was collected from a human donor in good health. This chain uses TRBV5-1 with TRBJ2-7, with D unresolved. The CDR3 reads CASSLGLGEQYF. DNA of the CDR3: TGCGCCAGCAGCTTGGGACTGGGAGAGCAGTACTTC.